This passage covers 22 T cell receptor beta chains from one sample sequenced in a study of blood T cells in healthy people across ages. Next came a second PCR, run for about 6 to 11 cycles, which used a sample-barcoded 5' primer along with a J-beta primer mix. TCRdb processed the 5' RACE reads anew with MiXCR; each CDR3 protein has one entry. This table has about 1.8 million distinct CDR3 sequences, just under 50% appearing once. Sequenced sample: blood. All receptors come from a woman aged 40 to 50 in good health.

This sequence joins TRBV4-1 and TRBJ2-1, with a possible D match to TRBD1 (6 bases). The germline V and J ends were trimmed by 1 base and 10 bases, with 11 bases remaining between them. CDR1 is MGHRA and CDR2 is YSYEKL in the germline V gene. The CDR3 loop spans 13 amino acids. CDR3 sequence (DNA): TGCGCCAGCAGCCAAGTCTGGGGGCGAGAGCAGTTCTTC. Translated: CASSQVWGREQFF.

The gene calls are TRBV10-3 and TRBJ2-5; D may be TRBD2 (5 bases). Germline V CDR1 and CDR2: ENHRY, SYGVKD. The V end lost 7 bases, the J end lost 11 bases, and 17 bases lay between the germline ends. The CDR3 contains 12 residues. DNA for the CDR3: TGTGCCATCAATCGGGGAACGGATGAGCAGTACTTC. Amino acid sequence: CAINRGTDEQYF.

This clonotype occurred a few times. The J gene is TRBJ1-2, the V gene TRBV6-6; perhaps TRBD1 as D (6 bases). Germline V gene lookup returns CDR1 MNHNY and CDR2 SVGAGI (reference sequence). The V gene lost 2 bases and the J gene lost 8 bases, with 9 bases spanning the gap. This CDR3 is 12 amino acids long. CDR3 nucleotides: TGTGCCAGCAGTTACGGTCAGGGGGGCTACACCTTC. Amino acid sequence: CASSYGQGGYTF.

This clonotype was detected once. A read error may be the cause here, since a much bigger clone is one base away. The V call is TRBV4-3, the J call TRBJ2-7; 8 nucleotides align to TRBD1. Germline V gene sequence: CDR1 LGHNA, CDR2 YSLEER. CDR3 length: 15 amino acids. The CDR3 nucleotides read TGCCCCAGCAGCCAAACAAGACAGGGGATCAACGAGCAGTACTTC. Amino acid sequence: CPSSQTRQGINEQYF.

The chain combines TRBV9 with TRBJ1-1; 8 bases are a match to TRBD1. The germline gives CDR1 SGDLS, CDR2 YYNGEE. J lost 5 bases, V lost 3 bases, and 6 bases had no gene match. CDR3 length equals 14 residues. The CDR3 DNA follows: TGTGCCAGCAGCGGACGACAGGGGATAACTGAAGCTTTCTTT. This translates into CASSGRQGITEAFF.

The sample holds a few counts of this clonotype. The gene calls are TRBV3-1 and TRBJ2-3; TRBD2 agrees at 11 bases. V lost 0 bases, J lost 3 bases, and 14 bases stayed unmatched. The CDR3 length is 20 residues. CDR1 LGHDT and CDR2 YNNKEL come from the germline V gene (reference sequence). CDR3 in DNA: TGTGCCAGCAGCCAAGATGTTGTACGGGGGACTAGCGGTAAAACAGATACGCAGTATTTT. It encodes CASSQDVVRGTSGKTDTQYF.

The V call is TRBV29-1, the J call TRBJ2-5; TRBD1 matches at 7 bases. The CDR3 runs to 13 residues. V shed 4 bases and J 7 bases; nucleotides not matched to a gene: 9. Germline CDR1 reads SQVTM; CDR2 reads ANQGSEA. The CDR3 loop is CSVARGDRPTQYF. In nucleotides, the CDR3 is TGCAGCGTTGCAAGAGGGGACAGACCGACCCAGTACTTC.

In its sample, this clonotype was seen a few times. V and J are TRBV29-1 and TRBJ2-1; 8 positions match TRBD1. Per the germline V gene, CDR1 is SQVTM and CDR2 is ANQGSEA. The CDR3 has 13 residues. J was trimmed by 5 bases and V by 4 bases; bases with no gene match: 4. The CDR3 bases are TGCAGCGTTGGGGGGACAGGTAACAATGAGCAGTTCTTC. Translation: CSVGGTGNNEQFF.

V gene TRBV6-2 or TRBV6-3 combines with J gene TRBJ1-5; D perhaps matches TRBD1 (5 bases). The CDR3 covers 14 residues. Germline assignment: CDR1 MNHEY and CDR2 SVGEGT. V was clipped by 2 bases and J by 3 bases, with 8 bases between them. The CDR3 sequence is CASSYGTYNQPQHF. The CDR3 nucleotides are TGTGCCAGCAGTTACGGGACCTACAATCAGCCCCAGCATTTT.

J is TRBJ1-6 and V is TRBV4-1; no definite D call. V gave up 0 bases and J gave up 11 bases, with 14 bases separating them. The CDR3 consists of 15 residues. The V gene's germline CDR1 is MGHRA and CDR2 YSYEKL. The CDR3 DNA reads TGCGCCAGCAGCCAAGATGCGGATAGGGCGGCACCCCTCCACTTT. The encoded protein is CASSQDADRAAPLHF.

The V call is TRBV11-2, the J call TRBJ1-1; 11 bases agree with TRBD1. The ends lost 0 bases at V and 4 bases at J; junction bases unmatched: 4. Germline V lookup: CDR1 SGHAT, CDR2 FQNNGV. There are 16 residues in the CDR3. CDR3 DNA sequence: TGTGCCAGCAGCTTAGATCTAGGGACAGGGGGCACTGAAGCTTTCTTT. Translated: CASSLDLGTGGTEAFF.

The chain links TRBV27 to TRBJ2-5; 12 bases match TRBD2. Germline-derived CDR1 and CDR2 are MNHEY and SMNVEV (reference sequence). The J segment lost 5 bases and the V segment lost 9 bases, leaving 16 bases of the junction unmatched. The CDR3 sequence is 17 residues long. The CDR3 protein is CASQPHATSGGMETQYF. The CDR3 DNA reads as TGTGCCAGTCAACCCCACGCGACTAGCGGGGGTATGGAGACCCAGTACTTC.

This clonotype was recorded once. The rearrangement uses TRBV20-1 and TRBJ2-1; 8 nucleotides match TRBD2. J gave up 3 bases and V 8 bases, and 15 bases lay outside the gene matches. The CDR3 runs 16 residues. In germline, CDR1 is DFQATT, CDR2 SNEGSKA (reference sequence). The CDR3, as DNA: TGCAGTTTAGGTGTCTCGGGGGGGCAAAACTACAATGAGCAGTTCTTC. It codes for CSLGVSGGQNYNEQFF.

The chain links TRBV6-5 to TRBJ2-1; tentative D call: TRBD1 (6 bases). The CDR3 spans 15 residues. CDR1 is MNHEY and CDR2 is SVGAGI in the germline V gene. Trimming left V 11 bases short and J 2 bases short, with 19 bases between. The DNA of the CDR3 is TGTGCCGGGAACAGGGTGGCAGTCGCCTACAATGAGCAGTTCTTC. Translated, it gives CAGNRVAVAYNEQFF.

About this clonotype itself: Mismatch with germline at one junction end may stem from a read error. The V call is TRBV5-1, the J call TRBJ2-5; D is perhaps TRBD1 or TRBD2 (5 bases each). CDR1 and CDR2 from the germline V gene are SGHRS and YFSETQ. CDR3 length equals 13 residues. The CDR3 sequence: CTSSPGTVETQYF. The DNA for the CDR3 is TGCACCAGCAGCCCGGGGACGGTTGAGACCCAGTACTTC.

This clonotype has a handful of counts. The chain joins TRBV12-3 or TRBV12-4 to TRBJ2-1; TRBD2 matches at 7 bases. The J segment lost 13 bases and the V segment lost 7 bases, leaving 13 bases of the junction unmatched. The CDR3 covers 13 residues. CDR3 loop: CASTDSRTSVQFF. DNA for the CDR3: TGTGCCAGCACCGACTCACGAACTAGCGTACAGTTCTTC.

This clonotype was detected only a few times. The chain joins TRBV6-5 to TRBJ2-1; 7 positions match TRBD1. Germline V CDR1 and CDR2: MNHEY, SVGAGI. The CDR3 has 13 amino acids. V lost 1 base to trimming and J lost 7 bases; unmatched junction nucleotides: 1. CDR3 in amino acids: CASSYWDSNEQFF. The CDR3 coding sequence is TGTGCCAGCAGTTACTGGGACAGTAATGAGCAGTTCTTC.

The chain carries TRBV6-2 or TRBV6-3 and TRBJ2-7, with unresolved D. The J call is uncertain, as TRBJ2-4 better fits the DNA end. This CDR3 is 15 amino acids long. Per the germline V gene, CDR1 is MNHEY and CDR2 is SVGEGT. The CDR3 spells CASSSVVSQRNIQYF. CDR3 sequence (DNA): TGTGCCAGCAGTTCCGTGGTTTCCCAGAGAAACATTCAGTACTTC.

In regard to this clonotype: The junction does not match germline at one end; this may be a read error. This chain links TRBV4-1 with TRBJ2-7; 8 bases fit TRBD2. This CDR3 is built from 17 residues. The V gene's germline CDR1 is MGHRA and CDR2 YSYEKL. This CDR3 is CTSSQDVRGAQTYEQYF. The CDR3 bases are TGCACCAGCAGCCAAGATGTGCGGGGGGCTCAAACCTACGAGCAGTACTTC.

J is TRBJ2-1 and V is TRBV20-1; 15 nucleotides match TRBD2. This CDR3 has 19 residues. J lost 5 bases, V lost 3 bases, and 14 bases had no gene match. CDR1 is DFQATT, CDR2 SNEGSKA, per germline (reference sequence). This chain's CDR3 is CSAREISGLAGGRDNEQFF. CDR3 sequence (DNA): TGCAGTGCTAGGGAGATTAGCGGACTAGCGGGGGGGAGAGACAATGAGCAGTTCTTC.

The chain links TRBV3-1 to TRBJ2-5, with TRBD1 identical over 9 bases. CDR1 LGHDT and CDR2 YNNKEL come from the germline V gene (reference sequence). V gave up 7 bases and J gave up 5 bases; unmatched junction bases: 8. This CDR3 has 14 residues. CDR3 sequence reads: CASTPQGAMETQYF. As DNA, the CDR3 is TGTGCCAGCACCCCACAGGGGGCCATGGAGACCCAGTACTTC.

This sequence joins TRBV4-1 and TRBJ2-1, with TRBD2 matching over 8 bases. This CDR3 contains 15 residues. J was trimmed by 4 bases and V by 7 bases; bases with no gene match: 9. Germline CDR1 and CDR2: MGHRA and YSYEKL. The chain's CDR3 is CASKTAGESYNEQFF. CDR3 DNA: TGCGCCAGCAAGACAGCGGGAGAGTCGTACAATGAGCAGTTCTTC.